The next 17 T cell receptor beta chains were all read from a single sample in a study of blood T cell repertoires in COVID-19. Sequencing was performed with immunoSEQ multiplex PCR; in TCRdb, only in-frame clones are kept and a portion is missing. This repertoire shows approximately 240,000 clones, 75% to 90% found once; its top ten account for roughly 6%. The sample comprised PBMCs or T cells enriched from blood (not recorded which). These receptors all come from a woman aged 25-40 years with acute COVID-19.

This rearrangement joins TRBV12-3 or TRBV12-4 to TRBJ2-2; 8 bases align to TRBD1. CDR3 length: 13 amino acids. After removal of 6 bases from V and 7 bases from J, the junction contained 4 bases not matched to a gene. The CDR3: CASRQGADGELFF. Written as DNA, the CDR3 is TGTGCCAGCAGGCAGGGGGCGGACGGGGAGCTGTTTTTT.

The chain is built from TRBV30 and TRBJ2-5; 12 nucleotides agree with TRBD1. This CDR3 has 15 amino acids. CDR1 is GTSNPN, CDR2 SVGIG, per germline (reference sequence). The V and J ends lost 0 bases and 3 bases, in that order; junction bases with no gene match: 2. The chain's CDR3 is CAWSVGTGGEETQYF. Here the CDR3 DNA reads TGTGCCTGGAGTGTAGGGACAGGGGGCGAAGAGACCCAGTACTTC.

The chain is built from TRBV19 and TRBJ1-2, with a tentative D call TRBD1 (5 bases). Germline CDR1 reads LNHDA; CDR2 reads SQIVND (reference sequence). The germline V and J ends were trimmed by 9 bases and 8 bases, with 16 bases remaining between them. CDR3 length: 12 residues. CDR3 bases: TGTGCCAGCACCTCAGGGTCTTTGGGCTACACCTTC. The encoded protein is CASTSGSLGYTF.

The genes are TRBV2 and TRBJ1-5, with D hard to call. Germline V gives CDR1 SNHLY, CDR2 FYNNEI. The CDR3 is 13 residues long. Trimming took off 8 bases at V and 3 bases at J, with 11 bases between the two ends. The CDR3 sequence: CASVREINQPQHF. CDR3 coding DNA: TGTGCCAGCGTGCGGGAAATCAATCAGCCCCAGCATTTT.

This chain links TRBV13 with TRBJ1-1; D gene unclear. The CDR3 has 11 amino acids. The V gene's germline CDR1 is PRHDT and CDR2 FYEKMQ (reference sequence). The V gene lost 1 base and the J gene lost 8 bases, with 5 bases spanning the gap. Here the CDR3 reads CASSLAREAFF. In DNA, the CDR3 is TGTGCCAGCAGCTTAGCTCGGGAAGCTTTCTTT.

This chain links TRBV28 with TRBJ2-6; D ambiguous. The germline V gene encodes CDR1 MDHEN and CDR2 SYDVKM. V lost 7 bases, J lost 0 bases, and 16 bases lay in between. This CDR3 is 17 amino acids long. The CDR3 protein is CASISAGSFSGANVLTF. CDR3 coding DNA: TGTGCCAGCATCTCGGCAGGCTCCTTCTCTGGGGCCAACGTCCTGACTTTC.

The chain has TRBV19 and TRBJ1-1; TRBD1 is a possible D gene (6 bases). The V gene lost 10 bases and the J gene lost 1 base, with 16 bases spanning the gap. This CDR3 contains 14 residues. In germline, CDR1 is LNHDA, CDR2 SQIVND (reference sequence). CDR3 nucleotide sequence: TGTGCCACCAAATTCGACAGGTGGAACACTGAAGCTTTCTTT. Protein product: CATKFDRWNTEAFF.

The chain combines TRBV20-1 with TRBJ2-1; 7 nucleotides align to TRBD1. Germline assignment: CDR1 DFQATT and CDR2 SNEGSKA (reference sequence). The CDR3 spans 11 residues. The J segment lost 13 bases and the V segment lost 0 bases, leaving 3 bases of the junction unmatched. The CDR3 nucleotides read TGCAGTGCTAGAGATGGGACAGTACAGTTCTTC. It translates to CSARDGTVQFF.

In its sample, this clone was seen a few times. The CDR3 region has the DNA TGCAGCGTTGATCCGACAGGGGGCGGCTACACCTTC. This translates into CSVDPTGGGYTF. The gene calls are TRBV29-1 and TRBJ1-2, with 10 bases fitting TRBD1. V lost 3 bases to trimming and J lost 8 bases; unmatched junction nucleotides: 3. The CDR3 is made up of 12 amino acids. In germline, CDR1 is SQVTM, CDR2 ANQGSEA.

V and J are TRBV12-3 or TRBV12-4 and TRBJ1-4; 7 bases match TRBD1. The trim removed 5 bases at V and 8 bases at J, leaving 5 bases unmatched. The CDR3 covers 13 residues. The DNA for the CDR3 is TGTGCCAGCAGTAGACAGGGTAGCGAAAAACTGTTTTTT. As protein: CASSRQGSEKLFF.

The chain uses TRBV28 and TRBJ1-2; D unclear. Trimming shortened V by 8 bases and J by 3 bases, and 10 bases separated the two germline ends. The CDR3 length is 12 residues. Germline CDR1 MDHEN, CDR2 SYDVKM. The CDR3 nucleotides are TGTGCCAGCGCGGCCGGATACTATGGCTACACCTTC. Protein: CASAAGYYGYTF.

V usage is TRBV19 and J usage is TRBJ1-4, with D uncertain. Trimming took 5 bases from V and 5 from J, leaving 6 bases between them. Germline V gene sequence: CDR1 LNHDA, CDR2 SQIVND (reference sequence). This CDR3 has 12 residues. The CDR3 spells CASSGRNEKLFF. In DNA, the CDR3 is TGTGCCAGTAGTGGCAGAAATGAAAAACTGTTTTTT.

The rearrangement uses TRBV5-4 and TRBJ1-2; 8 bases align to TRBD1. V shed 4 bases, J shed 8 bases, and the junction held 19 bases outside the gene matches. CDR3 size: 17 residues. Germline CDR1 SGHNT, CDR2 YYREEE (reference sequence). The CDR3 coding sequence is TGTGCCAGCAGCCTCGCACCCGGGACAGGAAATGTAAAAGGCTACACCTTC. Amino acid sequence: CASSLAPGTGNVKGYTF.

The DNA for the CDR3 is TGTGCCAGCAGTGATATTCCAGCGAACACCGGGGAGCTGTTTTTT. Its protein is CASSDIPANTGELFF. This sequence joins TRBV6-1 and TRBJ2-2; no firm D call. V gave up 3 bases and J gave up 0 bases, with 8 bases separating them. Germline-derived CDR1 and CDR2 are MNHNS and SASEGT. This CDR3 is 15 amino acids long.

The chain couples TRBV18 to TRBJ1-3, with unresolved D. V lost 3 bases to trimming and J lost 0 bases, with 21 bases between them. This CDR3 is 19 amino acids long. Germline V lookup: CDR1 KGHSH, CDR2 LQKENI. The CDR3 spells CASSPRDPRLPTSGNTIYF. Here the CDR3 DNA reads TGTGCCAGCTCACCGAGAGACCCCAGGCTACCGACCTCTGGAAACACCATATATTTT.

CDR3 DNA: TGTGCCAGCAGCCCGAAGATACTAGCGGGAGGGGTCACCGGGGAGCTGTTTTTT. This codes for CASSPKILAGGVTGELFF. This chain links TRBV7-2 with TRBJ2-2; the match to TRBD2 covers 13 bases. Per germline, CDR1 SGHTA and CDR2 FQGNSA. V was clipped by 5 bases and J by 4 bases; unmatched bases: 10. This CDR3 region has 18 residues.

In DNA, the CDR3 is TGTGCCAGCAGTGACTCATGGGGGCGAGCTTTCTTT. Translated: CASSDSWGRAFF. This rearrangement joins TRBV6-4 to TRBJ1-1; tentative D call: TRBD1 (6 bases). The CDR3 runs to 12 residues. The V end lost 0 bases, the J end lost 10 bases, and 9 bases lay between the germline ends. CDR1 and CDR2 from the germline V gene are MRHNA and SNTAGT.